These 27 T cell receptor beta chains share one sample of origin, sequenced in a study of PD-1 blockade in classical Hodgkin lymphoma. Each patient relapsed following autologous stem cell transplantation, and prior brentuximab vedotin exposure differed. Clones were sequenced by immunoSEQ multiplex PCR, and TCRdb holds only the in-frame ones, with some missing. This sample has about 98,000 clones, with roughly 79% found just once. The source was peripheral blood mononuclear cells (PBMCs), collected before the second cycle of nivolumab. Every receptor here comes from a human donor with classical Hodgkin lymphoma.

The rearrangement joins TRBV5-4 to TRBJ1-2; D not certain. CDR3 length equals 13 residues. Germline V gene sequence: CDR1 SGHNT, CDR2 YYREEE (reference sequence). Trimming took 4 bases from V and 2 from J, leaving 9 bases between them. The CDR3 bases are TGTGCCAGCAGCGCCACAGCAAACTATGGCTACACCTTC. Protein: CASSATANYGYTF.

The chain has TRBV19 and TRBJ2-7, with 7 nucleotides matching TRBD2. Germline CDR1 is LNHDA and CDR2 is SQIVND (reference sequence). V shed 3 bases and J 2 bases; nucleotides not matched to a gene: 13. The CDR3 is made up of 17 amino acids. This chain's CDR3 is CASSISSGTISPYEQYF. The CDR3 DNA reads TGTGCCAGTAGTATTTCCTCGGGGACTATATCCCCCTACGAGCAGTACTTC.

The rearrangement uses TRBV2 and TRBJ2-1, with D unresolved. Germline V CDR1 and CDR2: SNHLY, FYNNEI. The CDR3 runs 13 residues. Trimming removed 4 bases at V and 4 bases at J, with 8 bases between. In nucleotides, the CDR3 is TGTGCCAGCAGTGCCCGACTGTACAATGAGCAGTTCTTC. This gives the protein CASSARLYNEQFF.

The rearrangement joins TRBV27 to TRBJ2-7, with D perhaps TRBD1 or TRBD2 (6 bases each). This CDR3 contains 16 residues. Germline assignment: CDR1 MNHEY and CDR2 SMNVEV (reference sequence). V lost 2 bases and J lost 3, with 17 bases in between. CDR3 sequence: CASSLRAEGGSYEQYF. The CDR3 DNA is TGTGCCAGCAGTTTAAGGGCCGAGGGGGGTAGCTACGAGCAGTACTTC.

This chain links TRBV6-6 with TRBJ1-2; tentative D call: TRBD1 (5 bases). Germline CDR1 reads MNHNY; CDR2 reads SVGAGI (reference sequence). The CDR3 extends over 15 amino acids. V was pared by 0 bases and J by 7 bases, with 15 bases between. CDR3 nucleotide sequence: TGTGCCAGCAGTTACTCGATCCAGGGCGGTGGTGGCTACACCTTC. It specifies CASSYSIQGGGGYTF.

This chain joins TRBV19 and TRBJ2-2; maybe TRBD1 (5 bases). From germline, CDR1 is LNHDA and CDR2 SQIVND (reference sequence). This CDR3 has 14 residues. V was trimmed by 7 bases and J by 9 bases, leaving 18 bases between them. CDR3 sequence reads: CASTLRAGIWELFF. The CDR3 coding sequence is TGTGCCAGTACCCTCAGGGCAGGGATCTGGGAGCTGTTTTTT.

This clone came up once. This rearrangement joins TRBV18 to TRBJ2-1, with 8 positions matching TRBD2. Trimming cost V 6 bases and J 7 bases; bases outside gene matches: 11. The CDR3 runs 15 residues. Germline loops: CDR1 KGHSH, CDR2 LQKENI. As DNA, the CDR3 is TGTGCCAGCTCCCAATCGGGAGGGGTAGGGAATGAGCAGTTCTTC. Protein: CASSQSGGVGNEQFF.

This clone showed up just once. This sample also contains other DNA sequences that code for the same CDR3. V is TRBV7-3 and J is TRBJ2-5, with a tentative D call TRBD1 (6 bases). CDR1 SGHTA and CDR2 FQGTGA come from the germline V gene. V lost 5 bases, J lost 1 base, and 11 bases lay in between. This CDR3 spans 14 amino acids. The CDR3 DNA sequence: TGTGCCAGCAGCCCGACAGGCCTCCAAGAGACCCAGTACTTC. Residues: CASSPTGLQETQYF.

The V and J genes are TRBV13 and TRBJ2-1; the match to TRBD2 covers 8 bases. The CDR3 loop spans 16 amino acids. V was clipped by 5 bases and J by 5 bases; unmatched bases: 11. Germline CDR1 PRHDT, CDR2 FYEKMQ (reference sequence). The CDR3 reads CASSPPGLGPHNEQFF. CDR3 coding DNA: TGTGCCAGCAGCCCCCCGGGACTAGGGCCCCACAATGAGCAGTTCTTC.

The genes are TRBV7-9 and TRBJ2-7; 8 nucleotides align to TRBD1. The CDR3 contains 14 residues. Unmatched junction bases numbered 10, after V lost 5 bases and J lost 7 bases. The germline gives CDR1 SEHNR, CDR2 FQNEAQ (reference sequence). CDR3 sequence: CASSPGQGRGEQYF. CDR3 bases: TGTGCCAGCAGCCCCGGACAGGGACGGGGAGAGCAGTACTTC. Full variable domain (outside the CDR3, taken from reference TRBV7-9 and TRBJ2-7): DTGVSQNPRHKITKRGQNVTFRCDPISEHNRLYWYRQTLGQGPEFLTYFQNEAQLEKSRLLSDRFSAERPKGSFSTLEIQRTEQGDSAMYLCASSPGQGRGEQYFGPGTRLTVT.

V usage is TRBV7-9 and J usage is TRBJ2-5; a possible D gene is TRBD2 (6 bases). The CDR3 is made up of 17 amino acids. The V gene lost 1 base and the J gene lost 2 bases, with 17 bases spanning the gap. CDR1 SEHNR and CDR2 FQNEAQ come from the germline V gene (reference sequence). CDR3 loop: CASSLEVGGAVQETQYF. CDR3 in DNA: TGTGCCAGCAGCTTAGAGGTCGGGGGAGCAGTTCAAGAGACCCAGTACTTC.

The gene calls are TRBV5-1 and TRBJ1-4, with D maybe TRBD1 (5 bases). This CDR3 spans 15 amino acids. Germline lookup yields CDR1 SGHRS and CDR2 YFSETQ. The V and J ends lost 3 bases and 4 bases respectively, with 13 bases between them. This chain's CDR3 is CASSSHGTDNEKLFF. The CDR3 coding sequence is TGCGCCAGCAGCTCGCACGGGACCGATAATGAAAAACTGTTTTTT.

J is TRBJ1-5 and V is TRBV5-6; 7 bases agree with TRBD1. J gave up 4 bases and V 4 bases, and 2 bases lay outside the gene matches. This CDR3 is 13 amino acids long. Germline values: CDR1 SGHDT, CDR2 YYEEEE. The CDR3 DNA follows: TGTGCCAGCAGCGCGACAGGGAATCAGCCCCAGCATTTT. Translating it yields CASSATGNQPQHF.

The chain recombines TRBV9 with TRBJ1-2; tentatively, D is TRBD1 (6 bases). CDR3 length: 15 amino acids. Germline CDR1 is SGDLS and CDR2 is YYNGEE. V lost 0 bases to trimming and J lost 8 bases, with 17 bases between them. The CDR3 sequence is CASSVEPGDVGGYTF. The CDR3 DNA is TGTGCCAGCAGCGTAGAGCCAGGGGATGTTGGAGGCTACACCTTC.

Details on this clone: At the DNA level, this CDR3 is encoded by other sequences in the same sample as well. The chain couples TRBV14 to TRBJ1-3; unclear D gene. This CDR3 contains 12 residues. Germline lookup yields CDR1 SGHDN and CDR2 FVKESK. V lost 3 bases and J lost 4, with 4 bases in between. DNA of the CDR3: TGTGCCAGCAGCCAGGGCGGAAACACCATATATTTT. Protein product: CASSQGGNTIYF. The whole variable domain, filled in from reference TRBV14 and TRBJ1-3, reads EAGVTQFPSHSVIEKGQTVTLRCDPISGHDNLYWYRRVMGKEIKFLLHFVKESKQDESGMPNNRFLAERTGGTYSTLKVQPAELEDSGVYFCASSQGGNTIYFGEGSWLTVV.

This chain's CDR3 is CASSPGSAANTEAFF. The CDR3 DNA reads TGTGCCAGCTCACCTGGGAGTGCTGCAAACACTGAAGCTTTCTTT. V is TRBV18 and J is TRBJ1-1; no clear D gene. The CDR3 spans 15 residues. Trimming pared 3 bases from V and 2 bases from J, leaving 13 bases between. Germline values: CDR1 KGHSH, CDR2 LQKENI.

The chain links TRBV6-6 to TRBJ2-7; D might be TRBD2 (6 bases). The CDR3 totals 14 residues. Germline V gives CDR1 MNHNY, CDR2 SVGAGI (reference sequence). The ends were cut back, 8 bases at V and 2 bases at J, with 16 bases in the middle. The CDR3 coding sequence is TGTGCCAGCCGGAATGGAGGGCGAACCTACGAGCAGTACTTC. It yields the protein CASRNGGRTYEQYF.

This clone was detected only a few times. The J gene is TRBJ1-1, the V gene TRBV7-6; tentative D call: TRBD1 (5 bases). Germline V gives CDR1 SGHVS, CDR2 FNYEAQ. With 1 base removed from V and 6 bases from J, the gap between germline ends came to 9 bases. CDR3 size: 13 residues. CDR3 nucleotide sequence: TGTGCCAGCAGCTTAGGACTGGGGGCTGAAGCTTTCTTT. Amino acid sequence: CASSLGLGAEAFF.

J is TRBJ2-2 and V is TRBV5-1; 8 nucleotides line up with TRBD1. The V gene end was trimmed by 4 bases and the J gene end by 3 bases; junction bases not matched to a gene: 8. Germline lookup yields CDR1 SGHRS and CDR2 YFSETQ. This CDR3 comprises 16 residues. DNA of the CDR3: TGCGCCAGCAGCCCCCGACAGGGGAGCGACACCGGGGAGCTGTTTTTT. It codes for CASSPRQGSDTGELFF.

The J gene is TRBJ2-1, the V gene TRBV19; 9 positions match TRBD1. This CDR3 comprises 16 residues. The germline CDR1 and CDR2 sequences are LNHDA and SQIVND (reference sequence). Germline trimming cut 5 bases from V and 0 bases from J; bases unmatched to any gene: 5. The CDR3 here is CASSPTGGSSYNEQFF. The CDR3 DNA reads TGTGCCAGTAGTCCAACAGGGGGCAGCTCCTACAATGAGCAGTTCTTC.

The rearrangement links TRBV11-3 to TRBJ2-7, with a possible D match to TRBD2 (5 bases). V lost 2 bases and J 6 bases, leaving 14 bases between the germline ends. CDR3 size: 14 residues. CDR1 is SGHNT, CDR2 YENEEA, per germline. The CDR3 bases are TGTGCCAGCAGCTTAAAGGCCAGCGGCTCCGAGCAGTACTTC. Its translation is CASSLKASGSEQYF.

The chain combines TRBV29-1 with TRBJ2-2; 10 positions match TRBD1. V lost 6 bases and J lost 6; bases outside the gene matches: 1. The CDR3 runs 12 residues. Per germline, CDR1 SQVTM and CDR2 ANQGSEA. CDR3 nucleotide sequence: TGCAGCGTGGGGACAGGGGCCGGGGAGCTGTTTTTT. Protein sequence: CSVGTGAGELFF.

The rearrangement links TRBV5-8 to TRBJ2-1; 12 bases map to TRBD2. V gave up 4 bases and J gave up 4 bases; unmatched junction bases: 12. The CDR3 extends over 18 amino acids. The germline V gene encodes CDR1 SGHTS and CDR2 YDEGEE. CDR3: CASSATRTSGTLYNEQFF. The CDR3 nucleotides read TGTGCCAGCAGCGCCACACGGACTAGCGGGACTCTTTACAATGAGCAGTTCTTC.

This chain links TRBV2 with TRBJ2-5; D not certain. V was clipped by 4 bases and J by 1 base, with 7 bases between them. CDR1 SNHLY and CDR2 FYNNEI come from the germline V gene. There are 13 residues in the CDR3. The CDR3 region has the DNA TGTGCCAGCAGTGGGGTCAGCCAAGAGACCCAGTACTTC. This encodes CASSGVSQETQYF.

J is TRBJ1-4 and V is TRBV6-4, with a tentative D call TRBD1 (5 bases). Germline CDR1 reads MRHNA; CDR2 reads SNTAGT. The length of the CDR3 is 15 residues. V was clipped by 10 bases and J by 0 bases, with 15 bases between them. CDR3 sequence: CATRRDATTNEKLFF. As DNA, the CDR3 is TGTGCCACCCGCCGGGACGCCACAACTAATGAAAAACTGTTTTTT.

The V call is TRBV19, the J call TRBJ2-7, with D possibly matching TRBD2 (6 bases). The CDR3 extends over 16 amino acids. V was shortened by 3 bases and J by 2 bases, with 17 bases between the two germline ends. The V gene's germline CDR1 is LNHDA and CDR2 SQIVND (reference sequence). Written as DNA, the CDR3 is TGTGCCAGTAGTATGAAAGGACGGGAGAGGGCCTACGAGCAGTACTTC. As protein: CASSMKGRERAYEQYF.

V gene TRBV7-9 combines with J gene TRBJ2-5, with D unresolved. From germline, CDR1 is SEHNR and CDR2 FQNEAQ (reference sequence). Trimming left V 2 bases short and J 7 bases short, with 5 bases between. This CDR3 has 11 residues. CDR3 coding DNA: TGTGCCAGCAGCTTATTGGGGACCCAGTACTTC. Encoded protein: CASSLLGTQYF.